This T cell receptor (beta chain) emerged from a study of blood T cell repertoires in COVID-19. The wider study: There were acute and convalescent COVID-19 samples, and they came from the United States, Italy and Spain.

Living in about 25 US areas, the participants were between roughly 18 and 89 years of age. Clinical history reported by participants formed the basis on which cohorts were assigned. The CDR3 contains 18 residues. The V gene lost 5 bases and the J gene lost 3 bases, with 23 bases spanning the gap. Per the germline V gene, CDR1 is LNHDA and CDR2 is SQIVND (reference sequence). As originally analysed: Reference gene primer amplification gave nucleated cell count estimates. Method: immunoSEQ multiplex PCR; TCRdb's copy keeps in-frame clones and lacks some. V, J and clone size reflect that table, while D and trimming were determined from the DNA. The top ten clones hold around 3.8% of a sample with about 220,000 clones, more than 80% of them seen once.

The source material was PBMCs or T cells enriched from blood (not recorded which). The chain carries TRBV19 and TRBJ1-5; unclear D gene. This TCR was recovered from a woman in her thirties or forties with acute COVID-19. The CDR3 reads CASSLSLLGRSLNQPQHF. CDR3 sequence (DNA): TGTGCCAGTAGTCTATCCCTCCTGGGGAGGAGCCTCAATCAGCCCCAGCATTTT.